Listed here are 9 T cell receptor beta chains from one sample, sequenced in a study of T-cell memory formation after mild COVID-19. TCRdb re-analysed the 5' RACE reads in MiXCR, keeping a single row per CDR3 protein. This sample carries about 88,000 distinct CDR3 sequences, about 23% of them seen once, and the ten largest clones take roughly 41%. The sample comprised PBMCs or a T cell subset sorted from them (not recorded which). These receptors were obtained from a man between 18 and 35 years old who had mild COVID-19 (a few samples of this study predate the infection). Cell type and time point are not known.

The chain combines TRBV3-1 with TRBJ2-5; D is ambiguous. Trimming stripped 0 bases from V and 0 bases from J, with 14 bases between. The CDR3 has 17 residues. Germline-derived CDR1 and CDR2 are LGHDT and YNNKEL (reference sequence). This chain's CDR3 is CASSQDTHRRYQETQYF. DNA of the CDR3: TGTGCCAGCAGCCAAGATACTCACAGACGGTACCAAGAGACCCAGTACTTC.

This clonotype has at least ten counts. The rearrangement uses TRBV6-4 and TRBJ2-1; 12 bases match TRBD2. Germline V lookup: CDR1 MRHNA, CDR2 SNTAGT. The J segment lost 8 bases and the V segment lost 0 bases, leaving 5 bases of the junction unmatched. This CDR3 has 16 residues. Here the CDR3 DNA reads TGTGCCAGCAGTGACTCTCCTAGCGGGGGGGCCGATGAGCAGTTCTTC. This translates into CASSDSPSGGADEQFF.

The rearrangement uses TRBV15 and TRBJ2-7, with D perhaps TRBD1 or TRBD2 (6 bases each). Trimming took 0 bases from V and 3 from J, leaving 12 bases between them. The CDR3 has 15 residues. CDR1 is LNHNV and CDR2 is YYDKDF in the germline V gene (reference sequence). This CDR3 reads CATSRDRGDNYEQYF. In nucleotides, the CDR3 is TGTGCCACCAGCAGAGATAGGGGGGACAACTACGAGCAGTACTTC.

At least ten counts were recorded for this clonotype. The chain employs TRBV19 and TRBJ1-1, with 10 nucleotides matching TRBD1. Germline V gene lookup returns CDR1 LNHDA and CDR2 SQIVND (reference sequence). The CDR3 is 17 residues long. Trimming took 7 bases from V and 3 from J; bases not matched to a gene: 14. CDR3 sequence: CASNSYDRGQEDTEAFF. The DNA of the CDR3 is TGTGCCAGTAATTCCTATGACAGGGGGCAAGAGGACACTGAAGCTTTCTTT.

Here the CDR3 DNA reads TGTGCCAGCAGCTTAACGAGCGGGCACGAGCAGTACTTC. Protein product: CASSLTSGHEQYF. This chain uses TRBV7-2 with TRBJ2-7; weak D call: TRBD2 (6 bases). CDR3 length equals 13 residues. The germline V gene encodes CDR1 SGHTA and CDR2 FQGNSA. Between the trimmed V and J ends, which lost 2 bases and 5 bases, there was a span of 10 bases.

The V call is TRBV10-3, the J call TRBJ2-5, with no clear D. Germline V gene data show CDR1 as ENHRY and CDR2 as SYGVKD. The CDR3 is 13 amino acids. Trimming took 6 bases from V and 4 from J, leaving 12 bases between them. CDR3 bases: TGTGCCATCAGGAACCAAGGCCCAGAGACCCAGTACTTC. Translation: CAIRNQGPETQYF.

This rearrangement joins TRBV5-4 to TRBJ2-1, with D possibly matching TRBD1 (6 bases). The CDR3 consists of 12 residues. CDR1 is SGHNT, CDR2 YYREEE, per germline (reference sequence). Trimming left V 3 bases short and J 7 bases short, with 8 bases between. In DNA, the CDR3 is TGTGCCAGCAGCTGGACAGTTAATGAGCAGTTCTTC. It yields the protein CASSWTVNEQFF.

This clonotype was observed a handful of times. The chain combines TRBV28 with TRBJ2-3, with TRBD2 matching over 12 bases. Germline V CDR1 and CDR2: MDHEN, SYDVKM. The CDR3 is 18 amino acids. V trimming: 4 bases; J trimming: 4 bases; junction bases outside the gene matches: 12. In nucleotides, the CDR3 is TGTGCCAGCAGTTCAACGGATACTAGCGGGGGGCAGGCAGATACGCAGTATTTT. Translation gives CASSSTDTSGGQADTQYF.

CDR3 nucleotide sequence: TGTGCCAGCAGCTTAGCGTGGGGGCTCCGGGAGACCCAGTACTTC. It translates to CASSLAWGLRETQYF. The chain combines TRBV7-7 with TRBJ2-5; perhaps TRBD1 as D (6 bases). V was pared by 0 bases and J by 5 bases, with 13 bases between. Germline V gene data show CDR1 as SSHAT and CDR2 as FNYEAQ (reference sequence). The CDR3 runs to 15 residues.